The rows below give T cell receptor beta chains drawn from one sample of a study of T cell responses to AZD1222 COVID-19 vaccine. Data came from immunoSEQ multiplex PCR; TCRdb stores just in-frame clones and leaves some out. The profile shows some 140,000 clones, more than 90% of them singletons. The sequenced sample was peripheral blood, obtained on day 0 of AZD1222 vaccination. The receptor set was obtained from an adult in good health. CDR3s include the opening cysteine and the closing phenylalanine or tryptophan. The order of the fields is CDR3 protein, V gene.

CSVLDYEQYF	TRBV29-1
CASSQDSGRGFYGYTF	TRBV4-3
CASSLEAAYQPQHF	TRBV7-2
CASSQFGTSGGPSSYEQYF	TRBV23-1
CSVYRTEDYGYTF	TRBV29-1
CAIRPGLAANEQFF	TRBV10-3
CASSTAGRGYNEQFF	TRBV19
CASSPPATNQETQYF	TRBV5-4
CASSLGQGAYQPQHF	TRBV7-6
CASSGYEQYF	TRBV11-2
CASSYTADRDGYTF	TRBV19
CASSAQQGLSGYTF	TRBV7-9
CASSPGNRAYEQYF	TRBV7-2
CASSLVGAATNEKLFF	TRBV7-8
CATSDGLAGGPGSYNEQFF	TRBV24-1
CASSQGQGITDTQYF	TRBV4-2
CASSWTGGINQPQHF	TRBV7-2
CASSRGQNEKLFF	TRBV5-1
CASGPFRQGSDEQYF	TRBV28
CAISDGREMNTEAFF	TRBV10-3
CASSQPGQPQHF	TRBV7-8
CASNKPGQRNTGELFF	TRBV7-9
CASSRTGERAFF	TRBV5-1
CATSRDYGGTDYEQYF	TRBV15
CASSGGHLSGNTIYF	TRBV19
CATITGLGNTIYF	TRBV10-3
CASSPSGISNQPQHF	TRBV18
CASSDSDNNEQFF	TRBV6-4
CASSFSRVWSNQPQHF	TRBV28
CASSYHGNQPQHF	TRBV9
CASSPDRGRGTQYF	TRBV3-1/TRBV3-2
CASSLEPGQGLGTEAFF	TRBV5-1
CAWSTLTEAFF	TRBV30
CASSITLQRNSPLHF	TRBV5-4